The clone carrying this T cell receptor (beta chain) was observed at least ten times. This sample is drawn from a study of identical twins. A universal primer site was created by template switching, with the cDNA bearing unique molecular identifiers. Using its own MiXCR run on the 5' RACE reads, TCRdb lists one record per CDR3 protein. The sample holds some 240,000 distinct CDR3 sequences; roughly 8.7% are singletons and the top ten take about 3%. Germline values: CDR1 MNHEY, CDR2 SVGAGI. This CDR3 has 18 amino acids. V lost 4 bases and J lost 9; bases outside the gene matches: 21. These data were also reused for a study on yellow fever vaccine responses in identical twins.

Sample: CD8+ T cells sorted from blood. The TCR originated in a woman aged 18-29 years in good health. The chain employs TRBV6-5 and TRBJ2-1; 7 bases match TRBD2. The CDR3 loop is CASSSTSILANSEGEQFF. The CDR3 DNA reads TGTGCCAGCAGTTCGACCTCTATACTAGCGAATTCCGAAGGTGAGCAGTTCTTC.